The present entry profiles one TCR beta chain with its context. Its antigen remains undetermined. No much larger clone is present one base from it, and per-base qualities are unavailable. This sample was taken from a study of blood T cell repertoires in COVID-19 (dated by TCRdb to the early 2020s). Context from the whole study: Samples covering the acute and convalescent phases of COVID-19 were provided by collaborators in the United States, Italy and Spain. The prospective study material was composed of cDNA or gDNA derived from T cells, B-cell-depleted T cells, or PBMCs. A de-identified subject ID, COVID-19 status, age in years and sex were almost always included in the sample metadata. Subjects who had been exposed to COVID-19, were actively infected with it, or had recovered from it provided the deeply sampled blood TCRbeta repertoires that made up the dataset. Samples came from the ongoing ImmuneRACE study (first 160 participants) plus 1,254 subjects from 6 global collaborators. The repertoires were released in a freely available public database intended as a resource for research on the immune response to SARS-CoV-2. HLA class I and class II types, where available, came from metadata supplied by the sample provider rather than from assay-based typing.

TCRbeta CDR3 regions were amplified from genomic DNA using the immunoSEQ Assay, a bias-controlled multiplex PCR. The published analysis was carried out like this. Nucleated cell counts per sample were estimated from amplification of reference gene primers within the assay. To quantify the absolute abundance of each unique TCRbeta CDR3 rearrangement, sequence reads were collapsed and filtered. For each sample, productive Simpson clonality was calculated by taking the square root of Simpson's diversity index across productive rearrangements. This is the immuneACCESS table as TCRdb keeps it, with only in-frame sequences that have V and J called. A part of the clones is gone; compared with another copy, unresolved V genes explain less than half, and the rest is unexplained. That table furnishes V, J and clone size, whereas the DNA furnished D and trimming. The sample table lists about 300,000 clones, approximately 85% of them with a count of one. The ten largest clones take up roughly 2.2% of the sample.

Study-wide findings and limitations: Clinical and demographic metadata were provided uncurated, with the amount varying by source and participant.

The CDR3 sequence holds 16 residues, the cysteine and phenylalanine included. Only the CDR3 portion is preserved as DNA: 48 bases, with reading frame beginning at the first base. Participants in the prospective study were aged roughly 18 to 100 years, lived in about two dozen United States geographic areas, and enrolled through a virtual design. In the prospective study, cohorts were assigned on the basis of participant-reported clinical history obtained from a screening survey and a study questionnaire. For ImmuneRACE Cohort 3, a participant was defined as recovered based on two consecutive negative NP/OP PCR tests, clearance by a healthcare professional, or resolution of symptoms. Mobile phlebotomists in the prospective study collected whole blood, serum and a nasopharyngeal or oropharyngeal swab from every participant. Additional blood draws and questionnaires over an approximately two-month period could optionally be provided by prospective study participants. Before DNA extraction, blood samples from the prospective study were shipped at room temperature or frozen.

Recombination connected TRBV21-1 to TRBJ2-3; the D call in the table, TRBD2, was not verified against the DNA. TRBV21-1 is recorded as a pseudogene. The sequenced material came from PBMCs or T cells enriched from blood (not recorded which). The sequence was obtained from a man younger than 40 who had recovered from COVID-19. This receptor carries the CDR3 CASSNAADGSTDTQYF. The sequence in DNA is TGTGCCAGCAGCAATGCAGCGGATGGGAGCACAGATACGCAGTATTTT.